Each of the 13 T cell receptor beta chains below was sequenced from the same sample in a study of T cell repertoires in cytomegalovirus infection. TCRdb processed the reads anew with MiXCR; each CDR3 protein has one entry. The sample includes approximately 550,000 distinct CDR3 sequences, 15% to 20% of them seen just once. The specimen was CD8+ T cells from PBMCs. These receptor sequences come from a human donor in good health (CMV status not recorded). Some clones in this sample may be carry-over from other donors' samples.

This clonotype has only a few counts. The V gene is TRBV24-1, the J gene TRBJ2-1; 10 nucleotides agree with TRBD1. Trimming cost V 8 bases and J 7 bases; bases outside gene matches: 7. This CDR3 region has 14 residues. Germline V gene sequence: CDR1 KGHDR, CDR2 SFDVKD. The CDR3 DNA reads TGTGCCACCACCGGGACAGGGGTCCCAAATGAGCAGTTCTTC. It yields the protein CATTGTGVPNEQFF.

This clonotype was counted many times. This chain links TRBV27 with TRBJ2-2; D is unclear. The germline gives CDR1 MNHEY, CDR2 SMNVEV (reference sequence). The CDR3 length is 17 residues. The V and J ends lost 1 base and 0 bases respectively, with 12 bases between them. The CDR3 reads CASSLFVGDPNTGELFF. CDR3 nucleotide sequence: TGTGCCAGCAGTTTATTCGTAGGCGACCCGAACACCGGGGAGCTGTTTTTT.

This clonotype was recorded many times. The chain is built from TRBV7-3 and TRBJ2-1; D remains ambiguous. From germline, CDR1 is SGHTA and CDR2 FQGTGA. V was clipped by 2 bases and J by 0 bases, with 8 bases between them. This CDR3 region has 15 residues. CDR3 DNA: TGTGCCAGCAGCTTACTGGATAACTCCTACAATGAGCAGTTCTTC. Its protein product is CASSLLDNSYNEQFF.

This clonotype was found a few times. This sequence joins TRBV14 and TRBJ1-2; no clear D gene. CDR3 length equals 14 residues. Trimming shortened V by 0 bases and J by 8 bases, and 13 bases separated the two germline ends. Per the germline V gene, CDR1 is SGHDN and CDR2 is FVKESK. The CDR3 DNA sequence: TGTGCCAGCAGCCAAGATGTGGGTCTTCGCGGCTACACCTTC. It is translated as CASSQDVGLRGYTF.

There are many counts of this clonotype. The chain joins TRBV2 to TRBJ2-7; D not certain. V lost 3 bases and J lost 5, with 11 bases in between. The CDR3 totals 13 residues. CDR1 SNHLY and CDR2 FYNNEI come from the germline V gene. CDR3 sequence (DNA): TGTGCCAGCAGTGACGGCAGATTCCACGAGCAGTACTTC. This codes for CASSDGRFHEQYF.

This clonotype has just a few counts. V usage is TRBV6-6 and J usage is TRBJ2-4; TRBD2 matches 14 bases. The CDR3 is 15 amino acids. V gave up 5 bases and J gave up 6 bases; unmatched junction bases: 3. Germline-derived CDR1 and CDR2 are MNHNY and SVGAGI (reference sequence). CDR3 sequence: CASSPGTSGGNIQYF. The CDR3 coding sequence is TGTGCCAGCAGTCCAGGGACTAGCGGGGGAAACATTCAGTACTTC.

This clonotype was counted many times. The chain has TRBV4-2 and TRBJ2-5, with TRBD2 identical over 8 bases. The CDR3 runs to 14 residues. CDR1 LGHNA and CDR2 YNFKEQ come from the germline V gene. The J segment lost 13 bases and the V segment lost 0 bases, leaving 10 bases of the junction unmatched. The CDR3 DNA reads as TGTGCCAGCAGCCAAGATTCTAGCGGGTCTTTCCCGTACTTC. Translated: CASSQDSSGSFPYF.

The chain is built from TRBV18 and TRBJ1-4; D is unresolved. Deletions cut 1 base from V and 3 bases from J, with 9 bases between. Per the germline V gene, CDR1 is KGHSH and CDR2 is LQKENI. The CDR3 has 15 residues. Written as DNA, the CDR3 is TGTGCCAGCTCACCACAATGGGGAGCTAATGAAAAACTGTTTTTT. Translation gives CASSPQWGANEKLFF.

Written as DNA, the CDR3 is TGTGCCAGCAGTGAAGGTTGGAATGAGCAGTTCTTC. This sequence encodes CASSEGWNEQFF. The V call is TRBV6-1, the J call TRBJ2-1, with D hard to call. The germline V gene has CDR1 MNHNS and CDR2 SASEGT. Trimming shortened V by 1 base and J by 7 bases, and 5 bases separated the two germline ends. The CDR3 covers 12 residues.

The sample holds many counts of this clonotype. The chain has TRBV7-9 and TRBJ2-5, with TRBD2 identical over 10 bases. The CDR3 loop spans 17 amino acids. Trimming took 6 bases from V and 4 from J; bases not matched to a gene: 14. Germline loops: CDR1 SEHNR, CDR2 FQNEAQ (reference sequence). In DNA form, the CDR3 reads TGTGCCAGCAGACGGGGTCTAGCGGGAGTCGAGAGAGAGACCCAGTACTTC. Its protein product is CASRRGLAGVERETQYF. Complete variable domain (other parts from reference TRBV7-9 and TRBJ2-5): DTGVSQNPRHKITKRGQNVTFRCDPISEHNRLYWYRQTLGQGPEFLTYFQNEAQLEKSRLLSDRFSAERPKGSFSTLEIQRTEQGDSAMYLCASRRGLAGVERETQYFGPGTRLLVL.

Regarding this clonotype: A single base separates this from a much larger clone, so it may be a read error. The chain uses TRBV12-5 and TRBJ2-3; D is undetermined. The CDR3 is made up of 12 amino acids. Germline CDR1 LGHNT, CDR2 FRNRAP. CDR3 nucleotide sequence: TGTGCTCGTGGTTTGGGTCGGGATACGCAGTATTTT. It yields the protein CARGLGRDTQYF.

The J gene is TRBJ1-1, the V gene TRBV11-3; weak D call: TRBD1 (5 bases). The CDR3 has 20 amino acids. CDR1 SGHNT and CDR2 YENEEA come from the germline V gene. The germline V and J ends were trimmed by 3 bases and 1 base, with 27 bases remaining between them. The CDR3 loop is CASSFGHDEFILYGNTEAFF. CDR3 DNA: TGTGCCAGCAGCTTTGGACACGATGAGTTCATTCTTTATGGGAACACTGAAGCTTTCTTT.

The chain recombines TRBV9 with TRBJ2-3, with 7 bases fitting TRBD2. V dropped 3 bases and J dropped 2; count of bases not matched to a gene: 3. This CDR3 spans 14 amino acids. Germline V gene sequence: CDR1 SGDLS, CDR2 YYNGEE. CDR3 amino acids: CASSGAGHTDTQYF. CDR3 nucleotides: TGTGCCAGCAGCGGAGCGGGGCACACAGATACGCAGTATTTT.